This T cell receptor beta chain emerged from a study of cytomegalovirus exposure and HLA in healthy donors. Across the study: Some 200 million T cells yielded 100 million or so unique TCR beta sequences in earlier analysis.

PCR amplification relied on 60 Vbeta primers (plus 13 Jbeta primers). Clones were sequenced by immunoSEQ multiplex PCR, and TCRdb holds only the in-frame ones, with some missing. The table shows 90,000 to 150,000 clones, with 82% occurring only once. Germline-derived CDR1 and CDR2 are MNHNY and SVGAGI (reference sequence). This CDR3 region has 12 residues. V was shortened by 7 bases and J by 6 bases, with 10 bases between the two germline ends. Remarks on this clone: Its antigen is currently unknown.

Study outcomes and limitations: Later on, an analysis showed TCR association rates differing by HLA locus, with DRB1 the most and HLA-C the fewest.

V usage is TRBV6-6 and J usage is TRBJ2-1; D call uncertain. The sequence was obtained from a woman under 30 in good health and CMV-seronegative. The source material was PBMCs. The CDR3 sequence: CASTANSNEQFF. The CDR3 DNA reads as TGTGCCAGCACCGCCAACTCCAATGAGCAGTTCTTC.